Below are 9 T cell receptor beta chains sequenced from a single sample in a study of regulatory T cells in long-lasting Graves disease. Time point specified: newly diagnosed GD, antithyroid drugs for less than 3 months. Following extraction of RNA from PBMCs, that RNA was used to make the TCR library. Combining iRepertoire HTBI primers with Arm-PCR of CDR3 regions, the authors built TCR beta libraries. Via MiXCR, TCRdb re-called the multiplex PCR reads, giving one row per CDR3 protein. The data show about 540,000 distinct CDR3 sequences, roughly 13% seen once. These data were likewise used in another study, on T cells in Graves' hyperthyroidism and ophthalmopathy.

The sequencing used peripheral blood mononuclear cells (PBMCs), collected at new diagnosis, from a patient treated with antithyroid drugs. All receptors come from a man aged 30-40 years with Graves disease.

V gene TRBV10-3 combines with J gene TRBJ1-5, with a possible D match to TRBD1 (5 bases). Germline V gene data show CDR1 as ENHRY and CDR2 as SYGVKD. The V and J ends lost 10 bases and 4 bases respectively, with 17 bases between them. The CDR3 extends over 14 amino acids. Here the CDR3 DNA reads TGTGCCACATCCGGGACCCCGATAAATCAGCCCCAGCATTTT. This translates into CATSGTPINQPQHF.

This clonotype was seen a few times. The rearrangement links TRBV30 to TRBJ2-1, with a possible D match to TRBD2 (6 bases). V was clipped by 8 bases and J by 4 bases, with 15 bases between them. Germline CDR1 is GTSNPN and CDR2 is SVGIG (reference sequence). The CDR3 has 13 amino acids. The CDR3 coding sequence is TGTGCCATGGCGTCGGGAGCGTACAATGAGCAGTTCTTC. Translating it yields CAMASGAYNEQFF.

This clonotype was observed many times. The chain joins TRBV12-3 or TRBV12-4 to TRBJ2-7, with D possibly TRBD2 on 6 matching bases. This CDR3 comprises 13 residues. Trimming removed 1 base from V and 7 bases from J, with 11 bases in between. CDR3 DNA sequence: TGTGCCAGCAGTTTAGTTCATGGGGGGGAGCAGTACTTC. This codes for CASSLVHGGEQYF.

The sample holds a few counts of this clonotype. V gene TRBV3-1 combines with J gene TRBJ1-5; 7 bases line up with TRBD1. Germline lookup yields CDR1 LGHDT and CDR2 YNNKEL (reference sequence). J was trimmed by 10 bases and V by 4 bases; bases with no gene match: 7. The length of the CDR3 is 13 residues. CDR3 residues: CASSPEGAKPQHF. The CDR3 DNA follows: TGTGCCAGCAGCCCCGAGGGGGCGAAACCCCAGCATTTT.

This chain uses TRBV6-5 with TRBJ2-7; possible D gene TRBD1, 5 bases. Trimming shortened V by 8 bases and J by 4 bases, and 15 bases separated the two germline ends. The germline CDR1 and CDR2 sequences are MNHEY and SVGAGI. The CDR3 is 13 amino acids. CDR3: CASWTSRVYEQYF. For the CDR3, the DNA is TGTGCCAGCTGGACAAGTAGAGTGTACGAGCAGTACTTC.

This clonotype was seen repeatedly, ten times or more. The chain joins TRBV7-2 to TRBJ1-6; 7 bases match TRBD1. V dropped 5 bases and J dropped 5; count of bases not matched to a gene: 6. The CDR3 length is 15 residues. Germline CDR1 SGHTA, CDR2 FQGNSA. CDR3 protein: CASSPRDSHNSPLHF. CDR3 sequence (DNA): TGTGCCAGCAGCCCCCGGGACAGCCATAATTCACCCCTCCACTTT.

The CDR3 sequence: CASSEALAGGRGNEQFF. The CDR3 coding sequence is TGTGCCAGCAGTGAAGCGCTTGCGGGAGGAAGAGGCAATGAGCAGTTCTTC. The chain links TRBV6-1 to TRBJ2-1; 8 bases match TRBD2. The V segment lost 0 bases and the J segment 6 bases; nucleotides outside the gene matches: 10. The CDR3 has 17 amino acids. Germline-derived CDR1 and CDR2 are MNHNS and SASEGT.

This clonotype was seen ten or more times. The V and J genes are TRBV10-3 and TRBJ1-3; D is uncertain. Looked up from germline, CDR1 is ENHRY and CDR2 is SYGVKD. The CDR3 consists of 12 residues. Trimming took off 8 bases at V and 4 bases at J, with 9 bases between the two ends. The CDR3 DNA sequence: TGTGCCATCGGAGGGCAGGGAAACACCATATATTTT. This gives the protein CAIGGQGNTIYF.

This clonotype occurred a few times. The chain has TRBV18 and TRBJ2-1, with D unresolved. The CDR3 has 13 amino acids. The ends were cut back, 6 bases at V and 7 bases at J, with 13 bases in the middle. Per the germline V gene, CDR1 is KGHSH and CDR2 is LQKENI. The CDR3 is CASSRLESNEQFF. CDR3 DNA: TGTGCCAGCTCCCGACTGGAATCGAATGAGCAGTTCTTC.